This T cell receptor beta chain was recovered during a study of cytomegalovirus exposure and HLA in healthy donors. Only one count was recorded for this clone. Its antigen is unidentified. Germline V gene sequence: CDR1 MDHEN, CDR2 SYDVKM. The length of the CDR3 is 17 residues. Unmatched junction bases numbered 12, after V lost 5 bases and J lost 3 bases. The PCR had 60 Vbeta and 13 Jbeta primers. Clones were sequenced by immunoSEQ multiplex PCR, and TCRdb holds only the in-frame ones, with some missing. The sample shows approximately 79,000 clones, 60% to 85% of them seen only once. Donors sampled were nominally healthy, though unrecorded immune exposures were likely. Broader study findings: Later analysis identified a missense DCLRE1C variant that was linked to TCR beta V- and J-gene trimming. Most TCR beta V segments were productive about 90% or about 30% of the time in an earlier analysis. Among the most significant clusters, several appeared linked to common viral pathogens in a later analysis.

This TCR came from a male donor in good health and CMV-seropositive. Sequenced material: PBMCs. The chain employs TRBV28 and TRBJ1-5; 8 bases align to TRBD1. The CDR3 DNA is TGTGCCAGCAGTCCCCGACAGGGGTACCCTGTCAATCAGCCCCAGCATTTT. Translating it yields CASSPRQGYPVNQPQHF.